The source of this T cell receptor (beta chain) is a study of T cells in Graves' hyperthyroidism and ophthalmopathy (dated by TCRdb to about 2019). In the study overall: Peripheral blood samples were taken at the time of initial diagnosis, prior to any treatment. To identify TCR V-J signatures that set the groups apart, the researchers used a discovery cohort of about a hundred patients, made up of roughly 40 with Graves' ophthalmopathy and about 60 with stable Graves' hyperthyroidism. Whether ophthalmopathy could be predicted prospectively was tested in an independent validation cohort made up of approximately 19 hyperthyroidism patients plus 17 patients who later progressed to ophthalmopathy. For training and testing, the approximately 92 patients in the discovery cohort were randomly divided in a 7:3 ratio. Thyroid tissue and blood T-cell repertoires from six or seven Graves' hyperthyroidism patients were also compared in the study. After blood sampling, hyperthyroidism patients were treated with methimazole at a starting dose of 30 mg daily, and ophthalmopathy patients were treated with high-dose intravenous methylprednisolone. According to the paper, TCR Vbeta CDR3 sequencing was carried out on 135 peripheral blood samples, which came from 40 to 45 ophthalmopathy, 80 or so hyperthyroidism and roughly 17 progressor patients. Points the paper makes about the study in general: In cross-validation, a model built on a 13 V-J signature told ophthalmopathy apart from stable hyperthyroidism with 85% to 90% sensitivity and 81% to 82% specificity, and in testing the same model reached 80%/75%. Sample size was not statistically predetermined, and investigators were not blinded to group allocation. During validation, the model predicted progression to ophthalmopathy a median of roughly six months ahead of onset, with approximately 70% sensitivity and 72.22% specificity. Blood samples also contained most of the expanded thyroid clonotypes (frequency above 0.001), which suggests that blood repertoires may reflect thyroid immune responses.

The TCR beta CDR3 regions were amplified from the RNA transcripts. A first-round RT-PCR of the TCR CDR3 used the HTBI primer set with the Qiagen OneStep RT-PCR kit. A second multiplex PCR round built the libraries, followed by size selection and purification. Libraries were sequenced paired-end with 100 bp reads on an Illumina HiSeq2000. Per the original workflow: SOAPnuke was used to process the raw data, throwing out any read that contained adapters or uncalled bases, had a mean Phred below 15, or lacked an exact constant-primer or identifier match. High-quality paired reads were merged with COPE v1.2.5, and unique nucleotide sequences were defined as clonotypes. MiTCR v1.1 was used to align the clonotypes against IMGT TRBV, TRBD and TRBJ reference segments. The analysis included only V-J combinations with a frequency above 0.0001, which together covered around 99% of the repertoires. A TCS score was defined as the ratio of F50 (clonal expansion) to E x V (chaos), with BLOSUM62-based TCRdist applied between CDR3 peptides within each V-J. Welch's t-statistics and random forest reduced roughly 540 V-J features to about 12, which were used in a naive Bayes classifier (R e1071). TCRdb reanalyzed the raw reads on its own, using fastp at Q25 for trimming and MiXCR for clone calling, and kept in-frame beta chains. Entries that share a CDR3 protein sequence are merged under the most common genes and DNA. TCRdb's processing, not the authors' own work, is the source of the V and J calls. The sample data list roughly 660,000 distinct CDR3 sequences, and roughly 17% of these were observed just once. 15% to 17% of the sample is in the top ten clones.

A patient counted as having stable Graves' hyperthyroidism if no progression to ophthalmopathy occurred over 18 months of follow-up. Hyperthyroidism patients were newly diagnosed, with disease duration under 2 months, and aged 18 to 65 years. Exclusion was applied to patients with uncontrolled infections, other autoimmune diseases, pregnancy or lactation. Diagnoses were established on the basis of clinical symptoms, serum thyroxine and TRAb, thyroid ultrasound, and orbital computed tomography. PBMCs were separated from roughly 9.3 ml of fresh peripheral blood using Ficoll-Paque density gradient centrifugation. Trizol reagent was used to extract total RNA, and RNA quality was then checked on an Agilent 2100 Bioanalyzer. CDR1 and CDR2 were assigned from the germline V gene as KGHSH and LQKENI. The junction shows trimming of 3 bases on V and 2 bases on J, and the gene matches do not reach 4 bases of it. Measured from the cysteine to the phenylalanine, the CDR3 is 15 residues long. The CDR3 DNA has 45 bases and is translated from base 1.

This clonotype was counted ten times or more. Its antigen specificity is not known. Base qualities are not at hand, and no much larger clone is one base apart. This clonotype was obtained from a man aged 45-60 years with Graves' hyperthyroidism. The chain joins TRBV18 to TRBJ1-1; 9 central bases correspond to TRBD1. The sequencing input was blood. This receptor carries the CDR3 CASSPRGQGNTEAFF. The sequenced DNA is TGTGCCAGCTCACCGAGGGGACAGGGCAACACTGAAGCTTTCTTT.